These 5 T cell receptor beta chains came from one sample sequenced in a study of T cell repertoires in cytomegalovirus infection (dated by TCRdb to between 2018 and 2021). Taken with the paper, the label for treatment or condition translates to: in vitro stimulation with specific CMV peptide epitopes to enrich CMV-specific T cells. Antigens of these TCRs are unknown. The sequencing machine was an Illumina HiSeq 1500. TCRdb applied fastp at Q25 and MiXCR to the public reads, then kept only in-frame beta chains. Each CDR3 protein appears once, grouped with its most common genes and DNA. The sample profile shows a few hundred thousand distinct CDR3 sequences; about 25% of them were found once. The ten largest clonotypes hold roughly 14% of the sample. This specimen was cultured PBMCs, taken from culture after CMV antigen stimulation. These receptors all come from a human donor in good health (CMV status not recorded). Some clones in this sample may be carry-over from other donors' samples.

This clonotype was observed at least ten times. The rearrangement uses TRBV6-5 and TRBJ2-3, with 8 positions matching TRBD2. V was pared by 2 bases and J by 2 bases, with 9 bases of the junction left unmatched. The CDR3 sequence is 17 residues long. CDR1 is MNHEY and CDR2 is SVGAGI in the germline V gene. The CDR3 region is CASSYLGSGRNTDTQYF. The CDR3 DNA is TGTGCCAGCAGTTACCTGGGAAGCGGGAGAAACACAGATACGCAGTATTTT.

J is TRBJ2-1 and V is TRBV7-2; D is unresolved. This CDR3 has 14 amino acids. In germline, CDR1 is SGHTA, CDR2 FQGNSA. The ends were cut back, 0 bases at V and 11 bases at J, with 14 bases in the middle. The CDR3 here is CASSLATAALKQFF. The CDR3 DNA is TGTGCCAGCAGCTTAGCGACCGCGGCGTTAAAGCAGTTCTTC.

In nucleotides, the CDR3 is TGCAGTGCTAGTTGGAGCGGGAAGGGAGAGACCCAGTACTTC. Translating gives CSASWSGKGETQYF. This chain connects TRBV20-1 to TRBJ2-5; 7 bases fit TRBD2. V lost 3 bases to trimming and J lost 4 bases; unmatched junction nucleotides: 8. Germline CDR1 is DFQATT and CDR2 is SNEGSKA (reference sequence). This CDR3 spans 14 amino acids.

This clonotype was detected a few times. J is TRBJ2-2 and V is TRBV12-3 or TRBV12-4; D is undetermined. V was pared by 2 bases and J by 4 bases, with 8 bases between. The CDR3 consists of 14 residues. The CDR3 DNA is TGTGCCAGCAGTTTATTCGGAGCCACCGGGGAGCTGTTTTTT. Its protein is CASSLFGATGELFF.

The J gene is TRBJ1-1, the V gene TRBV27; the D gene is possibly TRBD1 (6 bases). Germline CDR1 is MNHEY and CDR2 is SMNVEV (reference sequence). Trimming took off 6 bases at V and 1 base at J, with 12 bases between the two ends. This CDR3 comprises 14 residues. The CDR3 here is CASRSQGSNTEAFF. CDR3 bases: TGTGCCAGCAGATCACAGGGATCGAACACTGAAGCTTTCTTT.